Reported below is one T cell receptor (beta chain). The antigen is undetermined. Full-length variable regions came from constant-region reverse primers plus semi-nested Nested Universal Primer A PCR. TCRdb itself ran the 5' RACE reads through MiXCR, one entry per CDR3 protein. Here the sample spans tens of thousands of distinct CDR3 sequences, around 22% being singletons. Broader study findings: The TCR gene usage of tumor memory CD4+ T cells clustered together with blood and lymph node memory CD4+ cells and with lymph node naive CD4+ cells. Tumor-infiltrating Treg TCR alpha and beta sequences overlapped most with tumor naive CD4+ T cells, then blood naive.

Memory CD4+ T cells were sorted as CD4+CD45RO+CD25- cells. The CDR3 has 21 amino acids. The germline CDR1 and CDR2 sequences are SGHKS and YYEKEE (reference sequence). Trimming took 3 bases from V and 7 from J, leaving 32 bases between them. The receptor was isolated from a female donor with breast cancer. The sample taken for sequencing was memory CD4+ T cells sorted from blood. Subset denoted: memory CD4+ T cells, CD4+CD45RO+CD25-. This chain joins TRBV5-5 and TRBJ1-6; perhaps TRBD1 as D (5 bases). CDR3: CASSSDSTFGRLWGSNSPLHF. The CDR3 region has the DNA TGTGCCAGCAGCTCGGATTCTACGTTCGGGCGACTGTGGGGGTCAAATTCACCCCTCCACTTT.